This passage covers 23 T cell receptor beta chains from one sample sequenced in a study of human T cells and chemical hapten exposure. Time point noted: pre-sensitization, week 0. As to treatment: therapeutic diphenylcyclopropenone sensitization with weekly scalp DPC. TCRdb ran MiXCR on the RACE reads and lists one entry per CDR3 protein. The table records over 55,000 distinct CDR3 sequences, more than 9% of them present only once. This material consisted of whole blood, taken in connection with sensitization to the hapten diphenylcyclopropenone (DPC). All receptors come from a man in his forties with alopecia areata. Some clones in this sample may be carry-over from other donors' samples.

The chain is built from TRBV6-5 and TRBJ2-7, with 11 bases lining up with TRBD1. After removal of 6 bases from V and 1 base from J, the junction contained 5 bases not matched to a gene. Germline values: CDR1 MNHEY, CDR2 SVGAGI. There are 15 residues in the CDR3. The CDR3 nucleotides read TGTGCCAGCAGGGAGGGACAGGGGGTTTCCTACGAGCAGTACTTC. It translates to CASREGQGVSYEQYF.

In its sample, this clonotype was seen many times. V gene TRBV5-1 combines with J gene TRBJ2-5; maybe TRBD1 (7 bases). From germline, CDR1 is SGHRS and CDR2 YFSETQ. CDR3 size: 14 residues. Trimming took off 0 bases at V and 4 bases at J, with 10 bases between the two ends. CDR3 DNA: TGCGCCAGCAGCTTGGCGGGGGACAGAGAGACCCAGTACTTC. It translates to CASSLAGDRETQYF.

Regarding this clonotype: Just one base apart from a much larger clone, this may be a read error. The rearrangement uses TRBV9 and TRBJ2-3; TRBD1 aligns across 10 bases. The CDR3 contains 17 residues. CDR1 and CDR2 (germline): SGDLS, YYNGEE. This chain's CDR3 is CASSVVGGTGVTDTEYF. The CDR3 region has the DNA TGTGCCAGCAGCGTAGTCGGAGGGACAGGGGTAACAGATACGGAGTATTTT.

This clonotype appeared many times. The chain employs TRBV7-9 and TRBJ2-3; D not certain. The V gene lost 3 bases and the J gene lost 8 bases, with 3 bases spanning the gap. The V gene's germline CDR1 is SEHNR and CDR2 FQNEAQ (reference sequence). The length of the CDR3 is 10 residues. This CDR3 is CASSLGTQYF. For the CDR3, the DNA is TGTGCCAGCAGCTTGGGTACGCAGTATTTT.

This clonotype occurred once. The chain combines TRBV20-1 with TRBJ1-4; possibly TRBD1 for D (5 bases). The CDR3 runs to 13 residues. Germline V CDR1 and CDR2: DFQATT, SNEGSKA (reference sequence). V shed 5 bases and J shed 13 bases, with 20 bases lying between them. In nucleotides, the CDR3 is TGCAGTGCTTTCTACCCGGGACCCCAAGGACTGTTTTTT. Protein product: CSAFYPGPQGLFF.

This clonotype was counted only a few times. The chain employs TRBV2 and TRBJ1-2, with 7 positions matching TRBD1. The V segment lost 2 bases and the J segment 5 bases; nucleotides outside the gene matches: 2. The germline gives CDR1 SNHLY, CDR2 FYNNEI. This CDR3 spans 13 amino acids. The DNA of the CDR3 is TGTGCCAGCAGTGAAAGCAGGGGGTATGGCTACACCTTC. It specifies CASSESRGYGYTF.

This clonotype was seen ten or more times. The rearrangement uses TRBV28 and TRBJ2-7; D may match TRBD1 or TRBD2 (5 bases each). The CDR3 covers 16 residues. Per the germline V gene, CDR1 is MDHEN and CDR2 is SYDVKM. V dropped 3 bases and J dropped 3 bases, with 18 bases sitting between them. This CDR3 is CASSFLGSGSLYEQYF. The CDR3 coding sequence is TGTGCCAGCAGTTTTCTCGGGTCAGGGAGCCTCTACGAGCAGTACTTC.

This clonotype was detected many times. The V call is TRBV28, the J call TRBJ1-2, with 10 bases lining up with TRBD1. Germline CDR1 MDHEN, CDR2 SYDVKM. This CDR3 has 14 amino acids. J was trimmed by 4 bases and V by 5 bases; bases with no gene match: 4. In nucleotides, the CDR3 is TGTGCCAGCAGTCGGACAGGGGGTTTCTATGGCTACACCTTC. It is translated as CASSRTGGFYGYTF.

This clonotype has just a few counts. The rearrangement links TRBV20-1 to TRBJ1-4; D might be TRBD1 (5 bases). This CDR3 is built from 16 residues. V lost 2 bases, J lost 4 bases, and 17 bases lay in between. Germline values: CDR1 DFQATT, CDR2 SNEGSKA (reference sequence). CDR3 coding DNA: TGCAGTGCTAGAATAACCGCTCAGGGACGTAATGAAAAACTGTTTTTT. Encoded protein: CSARITAQGRNEKLFF.

This clonotype has more than one count but fewer than ten. The rearrangement joins TRBV28 to TRBJ2-1; perhaps TRBD2 as D (6 bases). Between the trimmed V and J ends, which lost 3 bases and 4 bases, there was a span of 13 bases. CDR1 and CDR2 (germline): MDHEN, SYDVKM. CDR3 length equals 15 residues. Here the CDR3 DNA reads TGTGCCAGCAGTTTCGGGCTAGCGCGTTACAATGAGCAGTTCTTC. Translating it yields CASSFGLARYNEQFF.

In its sample, this clonotype was seen many times. The gene calls are TRBV6-2 or TRBV6-3 and TRBJ2-7, with 7 bases matching TRBD1. Germline V lookup: CDR1 MNHEY, CDR2 SVGEGT. CDR3 size: 14 residues. Trimming took 7 bases from V and 1 from J; bases not matched to a gene: 7. Here the CDR3 DNA reads TGTGCCAGCACTGAAGGGACAGTTTCCTACGAGCAGTACTTC. As protein: CASTEGTVSYEQYF.

The chain has TRBV11-2 and TRBJ2-7, with D possibly TRBD1 on 5 matching bases. The germline CDR1 and CDR2 sequences are SGHAT and FQNNGV. Trimming pared 0 bases from V and 5 bases from J, leaving 8 bases between. The CDR3 is made up of 13 amino acids. As DNA, the CDR3 is TGTGCCAGCAGCTTAGATTGGACAAACGAGCAGTACTTC. Its translation: CASSLDWTNEQYF.

In this sample, this clonotype turned up many times. The chain is built from TRBV2 and TRBJ2-7, with TRBD2 identical over 11 bases. Germline loops: CDR1 SNHLY, CDR2 FYNNEI. Trimming cost V 7 bases and J 3 bases; bases outside gene matches: 8. CDR3 length: 15 amino acids. CDR3 in DNA: TGTGCCAGCATAAATAGCGGGAGGGCCGTCTACGAGCAGTACTTC. Protein product: CASINSGRAVYEQYF.

V gene TRBV29-1 combines with J gene TRBJ2-1, with 11 bases aligning to TRBD2. CDR3 length: 13 amino acids. Per the germline V gene, CDR1 is SQVTM and CDR2 is ANQGSEA. Trimming took 7 bases from V and 8 from J; bases not matched to a gene: 7. The CDR3 region has the DNA TGCAGCGCCCGACTAGCGGGGCGGGATGAGCAGTTCTTC. Its protein product is CSARLAGRDEQFF.

This clonotype was recorded a few times. The chain has TRBV24-1 and TRBJ2-7; a possible D gene is TRBD1 (5 bases). The CDR3 runs to 15 residues. Germline V CDR1 and CDR2: KGHDR, SFDVKD. Between the trimmed V and J ends, which lost 0 bases and 0 bases, there was a span of 8 bases. CDR3 nucleotides: TGTGCCACCAGTGATTTGCAGGGAACCTCCTACGAGCAGTACTTC. Translating gives CATSDLQGTSYEQYF.

The rearrangement joins TRBV7-2 to TRBJ2-7; 9 bases map to TRBD1. With V trimmed by 5 bases and J by 4 bases, 9 bases remained unmatched. This CDR3 has 15 residues. Per germline, CDR1 SGHTA and CDR2 FQGNSA. The CDR3 sequence: CASSAGQGNQYEQYF. The CDR3, as DNA: TGTGCCAGCAGCGCGGGACAGGGAAATCAATACGAGCAGTACTTC.

This clonotype was counted at least ten times. The chain couples TRBV12-3 or TRBV12-4 to TRBJ2-6; the D gene is possibly TRBD1 (6 bases). Trimming took off 5 bases at V and 1 base at J, with 9 bases between the two ends. The CDR3 length is 15 residues. The DNA of the CDR3 is TGTGCCAGCAGTAGCACAGGGTCTGGGGCCAACGTCCTGACTTTC. It specifies CASSSTGSGANVLTF.

This clonotype showed up many times. This rearrangement joins TRBV14 to TRBJ2-1, with D possibly TRBD2 on 6 matching bases. Per germline, CDR1 SGHDN and CDR2 FVKESK. The CDR3 is 13 residues long. V shed 1 base and J shed 11 bases, with 12 bases lying between them. The chain's CDR3 is CASSQVPGGQQFF. DNA for the CDR3: TGTGCCAGCAGCCAAGTCCCAGGAGGGCAGCAGTTCTTC.

V usage is TRBV6-6 and J usage is TRBJ2-5; D remains unclear. Per the germline V gene, CDR1 is MNHNY and CDR2 is SVGAGI (reference sequence). The CDR3 loop spans 17 amino acids. The germline V and J ends were trimmed by 2 bases and 2 bases, with 18 bases remaining between them. CDR3 sequence: CASSYGVWAERQETQYF. The CDR3, as DNA: TGTGCCAGCAGTTACGGAGTTTGGGCAGAGAGGCAAGAGACCCAGTACTTC.

This clonotype has ten or more counts. This chain uses TRBV18 with TRBJ2-1; 10 bases line up with TRBD2. The trim removed 1 base at V and 8 bases at J, leaving 11 bases unmatched. The CDR3 runs 17 residues. Germline CDR1 KGHSH, CDR2 LQKENI. For the CDR3, the DNA is TGTGCCAGCTCACCACAGGGACTAGCGATTCAAGGCTATGAGCAGTTCTTC. It translates to CASSPQGLAIQGYEQFF. The full variable domain, in which reference TRBV18 and TRBJ2-1 provide the parts outside the CDR3, is NAGVMQNPRHLVRRRGQEARLRCSPMKGHSHVYWYRQLPEEGLKFMVYLQKENIIDESGMPKERFSAEFPKEGPSILRIQQVVRGDSAAYFCASSPQGLAIQGYEQFFGPGTRLTVL.

The rearrangement joins TRBV15 to TRBJ2-3; no definite D call. The CDR3 runs 14 residues. With 5 bases removed from V and 4 bases from J, the gap between germline ends came to 13 bases. Per the germline V gene, CDR1 is LNHNV and CDR2 is YYDKDF (reference sequence). The CDR3 spells CATSSYSPPDTQYF. In DNA form, the CDR3 reads TGTGCCACCAGCTCTTACTCGCCTCCAGATACGCAGTATTTT.

This clonotype was observed a few times. This chain connects TRBV29-1 to TRBJ2-3; 11 bases align to TRBD2. The CDR3 extends over 14 amino acids. V lost 5 bases, J lost 4 bases, and 5 bases stayed unmatched. The germline gives CDR1 SQVTM, CDR2 ANQGSEA. CDR3 sequence: CSVSSGRPPDTQYF. The CDR3 bases are TGCAGCGTTTCTAGCGGGAGGCCCCCAGATACGCAGTATTTT.

This clonotype was seen repeatedly, ten times or more. This chain links TRBV12-3 or TRBV12-4 with TRBJ1-5; D ambiguous. The CDR3 totals 13 residues. The V gene lost 7 bases and the J gene lost 0 bases, with 7 bases spanning the gap. CDR3 amino acids: CASKATSNQPQHF. CDR3 in DNA: TGTGCCAGCAAGGCGACTAGCAATCAGCCCCAGCATTTT.